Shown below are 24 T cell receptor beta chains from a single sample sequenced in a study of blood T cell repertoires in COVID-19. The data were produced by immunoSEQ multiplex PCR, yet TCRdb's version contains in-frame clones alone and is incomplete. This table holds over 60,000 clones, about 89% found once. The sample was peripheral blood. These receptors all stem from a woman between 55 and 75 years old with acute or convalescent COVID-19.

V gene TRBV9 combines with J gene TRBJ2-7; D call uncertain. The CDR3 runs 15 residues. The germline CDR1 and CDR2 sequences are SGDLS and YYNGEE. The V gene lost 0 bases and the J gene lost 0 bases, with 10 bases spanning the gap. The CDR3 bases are TGTGCCAGCAGCGTAGGGATTAGCTCCTCCTACGAGCAGTACTTC. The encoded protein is CASSVGISSSYEQYF.

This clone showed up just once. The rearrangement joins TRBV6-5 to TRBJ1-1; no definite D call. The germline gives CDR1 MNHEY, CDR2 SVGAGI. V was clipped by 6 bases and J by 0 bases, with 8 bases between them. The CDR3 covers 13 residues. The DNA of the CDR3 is TGTGCCAGCAGGGCATTCATGAACACTGAAGCTTTCTTT. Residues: CASRAFMNTEAFF.

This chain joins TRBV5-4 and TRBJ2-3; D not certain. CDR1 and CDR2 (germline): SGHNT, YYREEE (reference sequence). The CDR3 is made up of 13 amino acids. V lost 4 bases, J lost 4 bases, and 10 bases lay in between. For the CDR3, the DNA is TGTGCCAGCAGCCTCATGGGCCCAGATACGCAGTATTTT. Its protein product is CASSLMGPDTQYF.

CDR3 in DNA: TGTGCCAGCAGCCTATCGGGGGTAGCGGGGACCCCGGAGCAGTTCTTC. It specifies CASSLSGVAGTPEQFF. The rearrangement uses TRBV7-8 and TRBJ2-1, with 8 bases that match TRBD2. The CDR3 runs to 16 residues. Germline V lookup: CDR1 SGHVS, CDR2 FQNEAQ. Germline trimming cut 5 bases from V and 10 bases from J; bases unmatched to any gene: 16. The entire variable domain, with the rest obtained from reference TRBV7-8 and TRBJ2-1, is as follows: GAGVSQSPRYKVAKRGQDVALRCDPISGHVSLFWYQQALGQGPEFLTYFQNEAQLDKSGLPSDRFFAERPEGSVSTLKIQRTQQEDSAVYLCASSLSGVAGTPEQFFGPGTRLTVL.

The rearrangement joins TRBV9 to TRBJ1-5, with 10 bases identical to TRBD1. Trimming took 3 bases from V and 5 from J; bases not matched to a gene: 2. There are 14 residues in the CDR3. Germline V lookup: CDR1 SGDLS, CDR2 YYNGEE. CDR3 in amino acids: CASSATGGDQPQHF. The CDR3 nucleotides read TGTGCCAGCAGCGCGACAGGGGGCGATCAGCCCCAGCATTTT.

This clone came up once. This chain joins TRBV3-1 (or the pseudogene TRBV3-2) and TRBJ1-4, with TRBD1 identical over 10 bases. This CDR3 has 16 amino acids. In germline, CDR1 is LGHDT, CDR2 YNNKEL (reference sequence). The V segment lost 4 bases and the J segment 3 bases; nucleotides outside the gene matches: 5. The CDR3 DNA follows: TGTGCCAGCAGCCCCCGGGACAGGGGATCTAATGAAAAACTGTTTTTT. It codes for CASSPRDRGSNEKLFF.

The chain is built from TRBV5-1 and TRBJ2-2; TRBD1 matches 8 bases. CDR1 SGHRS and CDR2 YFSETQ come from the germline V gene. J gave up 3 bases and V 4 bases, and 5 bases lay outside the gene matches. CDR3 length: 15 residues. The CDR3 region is CASSGTGDHTGELFF. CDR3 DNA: TGCGCCAGCAGCGGGACAGGTGATCACACCGGGGAGCTGTTTTTT.

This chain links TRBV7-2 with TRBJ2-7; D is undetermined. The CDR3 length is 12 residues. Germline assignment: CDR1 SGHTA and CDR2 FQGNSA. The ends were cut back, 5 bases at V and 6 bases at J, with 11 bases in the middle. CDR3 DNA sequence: TGTGCCAGCAGCCCTCACAGATCCGAGCAGTACTTC. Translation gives CASSPHRSEQYF. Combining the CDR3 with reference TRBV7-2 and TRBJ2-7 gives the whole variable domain GAGVSQSPSNKVTEKGKDVELRCDPISGHTALYWYRQSLGQGLEFLIYFQGNSAPDKSGLPSDRFSAERTGGSVSTLTIQRTQQEDSAVYLCASSPHRSEQYFGPGTRLTVT.

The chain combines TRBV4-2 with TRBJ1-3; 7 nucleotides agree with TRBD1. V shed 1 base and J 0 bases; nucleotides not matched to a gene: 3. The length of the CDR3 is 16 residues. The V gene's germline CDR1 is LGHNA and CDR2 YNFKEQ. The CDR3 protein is CASSQGTGRSGNTIYF. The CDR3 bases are TGTGCCAGCAGCCAAGGGACAGGCCGCTCTGGAAACACCATATATTTT.

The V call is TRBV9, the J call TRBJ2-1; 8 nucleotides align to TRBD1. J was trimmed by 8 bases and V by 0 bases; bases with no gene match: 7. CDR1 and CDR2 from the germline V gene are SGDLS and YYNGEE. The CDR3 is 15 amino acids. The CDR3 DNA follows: TGTGCCAGCAGCGTAGACGGAAACAGGGGGTATGAGCAGTTCTTC. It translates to CASSVDGNRGYEQFF. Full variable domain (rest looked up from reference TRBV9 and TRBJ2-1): DSGVTQTPKHLITATGQRVTLRCSPRSGDLSVYWYQQSLDQGLQFLIQYYNGEERAKGNILERFSAQQFPDLHSELNLSSLELGDSALYFCASSVDGNRGYEQFFGPGTRLTVL.

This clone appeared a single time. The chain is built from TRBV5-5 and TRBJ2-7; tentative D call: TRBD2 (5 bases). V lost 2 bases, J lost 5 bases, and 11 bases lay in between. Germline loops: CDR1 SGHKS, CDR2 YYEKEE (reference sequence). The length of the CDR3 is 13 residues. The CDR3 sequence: CASSFWGEDEQYF. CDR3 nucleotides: TGTGCCAGCAGCTTCTGGGGAGAGGACGAGCAGTACTTC.

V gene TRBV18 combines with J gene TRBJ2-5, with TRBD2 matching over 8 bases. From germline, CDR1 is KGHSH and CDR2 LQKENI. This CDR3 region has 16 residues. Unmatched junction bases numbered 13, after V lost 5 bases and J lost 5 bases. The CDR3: CASSSLPRGAQETQYF. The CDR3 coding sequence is TGTGCCAGCTCATCTCTGCCGCGGGGGGCGCAGGAGACCCAGTACTTC.

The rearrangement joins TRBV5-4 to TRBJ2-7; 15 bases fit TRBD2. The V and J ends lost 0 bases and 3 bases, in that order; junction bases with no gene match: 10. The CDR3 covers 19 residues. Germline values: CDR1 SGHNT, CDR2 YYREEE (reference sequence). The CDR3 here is CASSLEGLAGGYYSYEQYF. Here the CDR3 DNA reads TGTGCCAGCAGCTTGGAGGGACTAGCGGGGGGATATTACAGCTACGAGCAGTACTTC. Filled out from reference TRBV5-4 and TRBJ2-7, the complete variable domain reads ETGVTQSPTHLIKTRGQQVTLRCSSQSGHNTVSWYQQALGQGPQFIFQYYREEENGRGNFPPRFSGLQFPNYSSELNVNALELDDSALYLCASSLEGLAGGYYSYEQYFGPGTRLTVT.

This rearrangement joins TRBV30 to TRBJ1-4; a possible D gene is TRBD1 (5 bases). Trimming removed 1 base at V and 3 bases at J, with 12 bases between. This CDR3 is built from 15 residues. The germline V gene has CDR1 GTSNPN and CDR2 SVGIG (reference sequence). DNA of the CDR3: TGTGCCTGGAGTGATTCAGGGAGGGCTAATGAAAAACTGTTTTTT. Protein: CAWSDSGRANEKLFF. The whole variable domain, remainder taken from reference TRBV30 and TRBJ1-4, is SQTIHQWPATLVQPVGSPLSLECTVEGTSNPNLYWYRQAAGRGLQLLFYSVGIGQISSEVPQNLSASRPQDRQFILSSKKLLLSDSGFYLCAWSDSGRANEKLFFGSGTQLSVL.

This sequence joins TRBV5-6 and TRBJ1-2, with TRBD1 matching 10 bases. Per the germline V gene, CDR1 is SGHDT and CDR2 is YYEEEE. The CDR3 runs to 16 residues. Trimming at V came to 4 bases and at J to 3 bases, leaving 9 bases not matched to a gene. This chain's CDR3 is CASSGGTGDLDYGYTF. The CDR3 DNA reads TGTGCCAGCAGCGGCGGGACAGGGGACTTGGACTATGGCTACACCTTC.

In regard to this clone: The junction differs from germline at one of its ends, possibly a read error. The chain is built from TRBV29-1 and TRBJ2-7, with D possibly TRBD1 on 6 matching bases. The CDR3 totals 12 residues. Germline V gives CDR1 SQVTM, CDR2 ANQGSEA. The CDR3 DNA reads TGCAGCGTTGATAAGGGAACCGGGACAAGGCACTTC. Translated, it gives CSVDKGTGTRHF.

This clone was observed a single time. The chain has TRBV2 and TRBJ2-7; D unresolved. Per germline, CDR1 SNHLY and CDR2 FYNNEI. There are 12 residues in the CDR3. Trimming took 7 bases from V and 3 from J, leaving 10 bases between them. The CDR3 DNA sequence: TGTGCCAGCAAAACAGAACTCTACGAGCAGTACTTC. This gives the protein CASKTELYEQYF.

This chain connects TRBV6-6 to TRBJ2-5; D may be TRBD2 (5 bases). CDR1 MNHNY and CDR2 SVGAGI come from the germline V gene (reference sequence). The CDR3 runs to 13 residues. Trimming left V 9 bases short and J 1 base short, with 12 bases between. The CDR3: CASNRLFQETQYF. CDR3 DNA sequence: TGTGCCAGTAATCGACTATTCCAAGAGACCCAGTACTTC.

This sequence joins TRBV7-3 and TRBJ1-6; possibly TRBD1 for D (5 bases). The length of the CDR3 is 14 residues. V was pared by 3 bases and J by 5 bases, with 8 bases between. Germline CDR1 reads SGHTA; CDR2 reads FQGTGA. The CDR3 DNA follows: TGTGCCAGCAGCTTTGGGGGGGATAATTCACCCCTCCACTTT. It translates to CASSFGGDNSPLHF.

DNA for the CDR3: TGTGCCAGCAGTTGGGACAGCATTCTTGGAAACACCATATATTTT. As protein: CASSWDSILGNTIYF. V gene TRBV7-9 combines with J gene TRBJ1-3, with 7 bases lining up with TRBD1. The germline V gene has CDR1 SEHNR and CDR2 FQNEAQ (reference sequence). The CDR3 is 15 amino acids. V gave up 6 bases and J gave up 3 bases; unmatched junction bases: 8.

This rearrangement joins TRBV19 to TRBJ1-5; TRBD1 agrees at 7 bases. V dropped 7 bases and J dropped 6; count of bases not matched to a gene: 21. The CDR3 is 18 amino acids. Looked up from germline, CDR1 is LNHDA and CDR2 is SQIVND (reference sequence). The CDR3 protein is CASTSRVGQSTGGQPQHF. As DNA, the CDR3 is TGTGCCAGTACTTCAAGAGTGGGACAGTCTACTGGGGGTCAGCCCCAGCATTTT.

CDR3 coding DNA: TGTGCCAGCAGTGAGCAGGGGGCAACTAATGAAAAACTGTTTTTT. Translated, it gives CASSEQGATNEKLFF. The chain uses TRBV2 and TRBJ1-4, with TRBD1 identical over 7 bases. The CDR3 extends over 15 amino acids. Germline V CDR1 and CDR2: SNHLY, FYNNEI. V lost 3 bases to trimming and J lost 0 bases; unmatched junction nucleotides: 1.

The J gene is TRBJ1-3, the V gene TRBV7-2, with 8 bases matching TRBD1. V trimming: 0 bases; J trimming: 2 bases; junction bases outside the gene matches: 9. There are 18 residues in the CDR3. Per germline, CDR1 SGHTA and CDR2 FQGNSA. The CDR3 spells CASSLASGRTGPGNTIYF. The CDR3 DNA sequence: TGTGCCAGCAGCTTAGCTTCCGGCCGGACAGGGCCTGGAAACACCATATATTTT.

DNA of the CDR3: TGTGCCAGCAGCCCGAGTAGGGGGCCCGCAGATACGCAGTATTTT. Translating gives CASSPSRGPADTQYF. The chain combines TRBV9 with TRBJ2-3; 7 bases align to TRBD1. Germline V lookup: CDR1 SGDLS, CDR2 YYNGEE. The CDR3 sequence is 15 residues long. J lost 4 bases, V lost 4 bases, and 9 bases had no gene match.